One T cell receptor beta chain is described in this entry. The antigen is unknown. One end of the junction fails to match germline, which may point to a read error. RNA transcripts yielded amplified TCR beta CDR3 regions. When the TCR CDR3 underwent first-round RT-PCR, the HTBI primer set was used. TCRdb ran MiXCR on the multiplex PCR reads and lists one entry per CDR3 protein. The repertoire holds about half a million distinct CDR3 sequences, with nearly 20% as singletons. The sample belongs to a study of T cells in Graves' hyperthyroidism and ophthalmopathy. General study findings and limits: In the analysis, a 13 V-J model separated ophthalmopathy from stable hyperthyroidism.

The CDR3 extends over 13 amino acids. The germline gives CDR1 SGHAT, CDR2 FQNNGV. The authors took PBMCs from 9.5 to 10 ml fresh peripheral blood. The chain uses TRBV11-2 and TRBJ2-5, with D possibly TRBD2 on 5 matching bases. Input material: blood. This sequence was found in a man aged 40-49 years with Graves' ophthalmopathy. CDR3 region: CASSLVSEVTQYF. The CDR3 DNA reads as TGCGCCAGCAGCTTAGTCTCGGAGGTGACCCAGTACTTC.